This T cell receptor beta chain was sequenced for a study of cytomegalovirus exposure and HLA in healthy donors (dated by TCRdb to about 2017). A note on the overall study: According to an earlier analysis of several hundred of the donors, about 190 million T cells yielded over 90 million unique TCR beta sequences and 276 Gb of sequence data. Besides the first cohort of around 700 subjects, a separate validation cohort made up of roughly 120 different subjects was used. The study used immunosequencing to profile the T cell repertoires of 666 subjects and linked those repertoires to cytomegalovirus serostatus. A later analysis re-examined previously published TCR beta repertoires from over 500 donors and added high-resolution HLA genotyping to investigate patterns of TCR occurrence. Every repertoire in the discovery cohort had been generated on one and the same sequencing platform. Typing coverage varied by locus: about 620-630 donors for A, B, C, DRB1 and DQB1; roughly 500 for DQA1; approximately 570 for DPA1; 450 to 480 for DPB1. The study aimed to test whether cataloging public T cell receptors could reveal signatures of past pathogen exposure. An early release that covered about 600 HLA-typed donors contained approximately 320 gigabases of sequencing data and 85 million to 100 million unique TCR sequences. Across 398 genotyped donors of the cohort, an average of about 240,000 unique TCR beta nucleotide sequences per donor were sequenced, and approximately 17% of those sequences were non-productive. A later genetic analysis used genome-wide SNP genotypes for about 60% of the roughly 700 donors, treating that subset as a discovery cohort. Of the roughly 420 genotyped donors, over 80% were placed in the genetic ancestry cluster associated with self-reported Caucasian donors. Donor age, sex, ethnicity and CMV serostatus were compiled together with the repertoire data. An earlier analysis of around 640 of the donors used high-throughput TCR beta sequencing to judge whether each TCR beta V gene segment behaved as functional or pseudogenic. HLA typing covered class I and class II loci at four-digit resolution. The study combined high-throughput TCR immunosequencing, statistical association of individual TCRs with disease status, and machine learning to predict cytomegalovirus infection status. Because of strong linkage in the cohort, four to six DR-DQ haplotypes were treated as single units for association and clustering. In the later analysis, no new phenotypic data were used to find candidate immune exposures; instead, reliance was placed on TCR beta sequences and their occurrence across donors.

What the authors observed across the whole study: Because counts were too low, roughly 16 rarely observed V segments, including chromosome 9 orphons, were excluded from the earlier analysis of several hundred of the donors. HLA typing was unavailable for some donors at each locus, so association tests used only the typed subset. Some IMGT-functional V segments, including TRBV6-2 and TRBV6-3, could not be distinguished by the 87-base-pair reads and were therefore excluded. A later genetic analysis associated a missense DCLRE1C variant with V-gene and J-gene trimming of TCR beta chains, and an independent cohort replicated the association. The study listed 150 to 200 TCR beta chains as associated with cytomegalovirus. Most TCR sequences were observed very rarely across donors, whereas some public TCRs were present in many individuals. A further reported finding was that TCR beta sequences accurately predicted the HLA-A and HLA-B alleles for most subjects in the first cohort. In a later genetic analysis, fewer N-insertions in productive TCRs were reported among donors in an Asian-associated ancestry cluster than the roughly 700-donor mean. In a later analysis, some 18,000 TCR beta sequences were associated with specific HLA alleles at a false discovery rate of 0.05. The authors suggested that the approach could potentially be extended to other disease states and immunological phenotypes. Most CMV-associated TCR beta chains appeared to be HLA-restricted in a later analysis, and the HLA associations seemed to be driven largely by CMV exposure. A group of highly shared sequence variants was considered likely to be a technical artifact of the sequencing pipeline. Broadly in line with IMGT annotations, most TCR beta V segments showed up in productive rearrangements about 90% or about 30% of the time in an earlier analysis of 450 to 750 of the donors. For the cohort, immune exposure information was limited to CMV serostatus. Linkage disequilibrium might explain the correlated functional status among segregating V segments, but an unknown experimental factor could not be excluded. Compared with equally common non-associated chains, HLA-associated TCR beta chains in a later analysis were more clonally expanded and had lower generation probabilities. Presence/absence analyses assumed roughly uniform sequencing depth across donors, an assumption that may not hold. The classifier was reported to diagnose cytomegalovirus status with high specificity and sensitivity in both the original cohort and the validation cohort. In vitro tests confirmed that a few of the cytomegalovirus-associated TCR beta chains recognize cytomegalovirus antigens. This cohort had only TCR beta chains sequenced, and the lack of alpha or paired-chain data limited which features could be detected. When HLA alleles, especially DR and DQ, strongly co-occurred, attributing TCR associations to individual alleles was difficult. In a later analysis, TCR association rates were found to vary across HLA loci, with the most associated TCRs seen for DRB1 alleles and the fewest for HLA-C alleles. In a later analysis, several top co-occurrence clusters were reported to appear linked to parvovirus B19, influenza, CMV and Epstein-Barr virus.

Of note for this clone: Its recognized antigen is unknown. One base away there is no much larger clone; base qualities are not given.

For CDR1 and CDR2, the germline V gene (reference sequence) lists LNHDA and SQIVND. Counted from cysteine to phenylalanine, this CDR3 has 14 amino acids. The CDR3 DNA has 42 bases and is translated from base 1. Trimming takes 8 bases from V and 5 bases from J, and the germline ends sit 16 bases apart. The method was the immunoSEQ multiplex PCR assay. The multiplex PCR relied on a mix of 60 forward primers for TCR Vbeta segments and 13 reverse primers for TCR Jbeta segments. Amplification of the CDR3 region of rearranged TCR beta genes was performed with a multiplex PCR assay on genomic DNA. Amplified TCR beta libraries were sequenced as 87-base-pair reads on the Illumina HiSeq System. The published analysis was carried out like this. Across the 670 or so repertoires, a later analysis counted 60 million to 90 million unique TCR beta chains, 8.5 million to 12 million of which were shared by at least two donors. To remove PCR and sequencing errors, raw reads were error-corrected and collapsed into unique sequences using a nearest-neighbor algorithm that merged closely related sequences. To assign V, D and J gene segments, CDR3 sequences were aligned to IMGT reference sequences. Each retained sequence needed at least a six-nucleotide match to both a V gene segment and a J gene segment. A rearrangement was called productive if the CDR3 had no stop codons and remained in frame with V and J, and every other rearrangement was called non-productive. CDR3 was defined by IMGT convention, running from the second conserved V-encoded cysteine to the conserved J-encoded phenylalanine. In an earlier analysis of approximately 500 of the donors, sequences lacking an unambiguous match to a single V gene segment were excluded. In an earlier analysis of a few hundred of the donors, V segments were called functional above 56.7% productive rearrangements and were called segregating when the between-donor standard deviation exceeded 5%. A statistical classification framework was built for diagnosing cytomegalovirus status from the catalog of TCR beta chain sequences. In a later analysis, V and J genes were assigned by comparing TCR nucleotide sequences against IMGT/GENE-DB human TR gene sequences. The TCRdist pipeline was used in a later analysis to assign CDR3 sequences and most-parsimonious VDJ recombination scenarios. In a later analysis, each TCR beta chain was defined by its CDR3 amino acid sequence together with its V-gene family, and reads lacking a unique V-gene family were excluded. In a later analysis, fewer than 600 highly shared, low-generation-probability nucleotide sequences were removed to address suspected cross-contamination and a sequencing artifact. In a later analysis, a clonal expansion index for each public chain was calculated from normalized within-repertoire ranks of inferred template counts. In a later analysis, generation probabilities were computed using a VDJ recombination model fitted to out-of-frame rearrangements, and the results were checked against IGoR. In a later analysis, hypergeometric tests were used to score TCR-TCR, TCR-HLA and TCR-CMV co-occurrence, with a repertoire-size bias correction applied to TCR pairs. False discovery rates were estimated in a later analysis by permuting HLA or CMV assignments 20 times. In a later analysis, co-occurring TCRs were grouped using DBSCAN, with TCRdist sequence similarity added in when clustering inside HLA-allele-positive subsets. Repertoires with fewer than 30,000 or more than 120,000 public chains were left out of co-occurrence clustering, as were roughly five repertoires with anomalous nucleotide sharing. The table was pulled from immuneACCESS by TCRdb, which kept in-frame rearrangements only. Such tables lose some clones; where checked, under half of the loss comes from unresolved V genes, and the rest has no known cause. For V, J and clone size, that table is used; D and trimming come from the DNA. The sample table records 60,000 to 85,000 clones; over 70% of these occur just once. The ten largest make up 1.6% of the sample.

The cohort comprised approximately 700 healthy bone marrow donors. Cohort members were all nominally healthy when sampled, although unrecorded immune exposures were likely present. The donor tested CMV seronegative and was one of the 352 seronegative cohort members. Each donor provided a peripheral blood sample, and peripheral blood mononuclear cells were used for TCR beta sequencing. The Qiagen DNeasy Blood Extraction Kit was used to extract genomic DNA from the blood cell samples. This receptor was identified in a man aged 35-49 years in good health and CMV-seronegative. The sequencing sample was made of PBMCs. In this chain, TRBV19 is recombined with TRBJ1-5; the D gene is possibly TRBD1, with 5 bases matching. CDR3 sequence: CASEKGYADQPQHF. The DNA sequence is TGTGCCAGTGAGAAGGGGTATGCCGATCAGCCCCAGCATTTT.